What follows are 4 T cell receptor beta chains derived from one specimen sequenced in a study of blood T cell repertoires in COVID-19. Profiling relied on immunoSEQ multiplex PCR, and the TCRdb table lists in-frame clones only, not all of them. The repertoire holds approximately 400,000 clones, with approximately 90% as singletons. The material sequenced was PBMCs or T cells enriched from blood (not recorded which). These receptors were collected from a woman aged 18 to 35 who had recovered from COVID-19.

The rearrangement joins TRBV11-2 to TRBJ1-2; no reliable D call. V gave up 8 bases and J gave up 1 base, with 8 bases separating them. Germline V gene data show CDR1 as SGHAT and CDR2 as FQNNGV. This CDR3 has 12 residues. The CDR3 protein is CASLQLNYGYTF. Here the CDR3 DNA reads TGTGCCAGCCTACAGCTTAACTATGGCTACACCTTC.

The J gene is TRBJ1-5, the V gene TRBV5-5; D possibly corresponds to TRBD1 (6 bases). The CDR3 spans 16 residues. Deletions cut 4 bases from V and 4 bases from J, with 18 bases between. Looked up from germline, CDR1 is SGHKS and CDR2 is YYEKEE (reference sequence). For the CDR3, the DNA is TGTGCCAGCAGCGAATTTTCCGGGACACGTAATCAGCCCCAGCATTTT. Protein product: CASSEFSGTRNQPQHF.

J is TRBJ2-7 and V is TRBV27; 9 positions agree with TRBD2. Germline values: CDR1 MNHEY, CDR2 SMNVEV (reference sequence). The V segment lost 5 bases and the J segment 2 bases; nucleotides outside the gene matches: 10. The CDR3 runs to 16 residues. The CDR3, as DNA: TGTGCCAGCAGTCCCCTCGGACTAGCGCGCCCCTACGAGCAGTACTTC. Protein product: CASSPLGLARPYEQYF.

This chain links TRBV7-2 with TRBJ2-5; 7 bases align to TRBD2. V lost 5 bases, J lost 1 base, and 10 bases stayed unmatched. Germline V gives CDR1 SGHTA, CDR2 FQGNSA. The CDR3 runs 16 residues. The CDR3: CASSLIGGGPQETQYF. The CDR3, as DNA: TGTGCCAGCAGCCTAATTGGGGGGGGACCCCAAGAGACCCAGTACTTC.